This T cell receptor (beta chain) emerged from a study of T cell repertoires in cytomegalovirus infection. Study summary: Well-studied HLA-B-restricted epitopes and recently identified HLA-C-restricted epitopes of CMV were both used in the study. It can be stated that public TCR beta signatures indicated CMV infection as well as a matching HLA type.

The study's findings and limits: CMV carriers with the relevant HLA were identified by cumulative public TCR beta family frequency. The ex vivo response was dominated by HLA-C-restricted CMV-specific TCR beta clonotypes.

Turning to this clonotype: Its antigen is unknown. Since a much larger clone is just one base distant, this may be a read error.

There are 18 residues in the CDR3. CDR1 is MDHEN, CDR2 SYDVKM, per germline. TCRdb processed the reads anew with MiXCR; each CDR3 protein has one entry. The table has about 890,000 distinct CDR3 sequences, roughly 30% seen once; the top ten hold over 13%. The receptor was isolated from a human donor in good health (CMV status not recorded). Some clones in this sample may be carry-over from other donors' samples. Material: cultured CD8+ T cells from PBMCs, obtained from culture after CMV antigen stimulation. The chain has TRBV28 and TRBJ2-1, with D maybe TRBD1 (6 bases). This CDR3 reads CAGSSVVYEGDPNNEQFF. The CDR3 DNA reads TGTGCCGGCAGTTCAGTAGTTTATGAGGGGGATCCTAACAATGAGCAGTTCTTC.